The TCR beta chain described here comes from a study of shared clonotypes between healthy human individuals. Study background: Three plates were used per donor for CD4 naive, three for CD4 memory, two for CD8 naive and one for CD8 memory. Study-level results: When compared with the clonotypes that were shared by all four sorted-subset donors, the non-shared clonotypes turned out to have lower generation probabilities. Even with large depth, rarefaction showed that sorted-subset sequencing was incomplete.

The CDR3 has 13 amino acids. The V end lost 7 bases, the J end lost 13 bases, and 19 bases lay between the germline ends. From germline, CDR1 is MNHEY and CDR2 SVGAGI. Measured with immunoSEQ multiplex PCR; TCRdb has only the in-frame clones, and not every one. The sample consists of approximately 1.5 million clones, 98% of them appearing once. Investigators divided CD4+ cells into CD45RA+ naive and CD45RA-negative memory subsets. A word on this clone: Antigen: not known.

This clonotype originated in a man aged 30 to 45 in good health. Sequenced: naive CD4+ T cells sorted from blood. Regarding subset: CD45RA+ positively selected. The chain recombines TRBV6-5 with TRBJ2-2; D remains unclear. CDR3 nucleotides: TGTGCCAGCACTACTCAAGGGCTAGGCGGGCTGTTTTTT. This encodes CASTTQGLGGLFF.